The 21 T cell receptor beta chains below come from one sample, sequenced in a study of T cells in Graves' hyperthyroidism and ophthalmopathy. Amplified TCR beta CDR3 regions derived from RNA transcripts. TCR CDR3 regions were first amplified by RT-PCR with HTBI primers. MiXCR, run by TCRdb on the multiplex PCR reads, gives a single entry per CDR3 protein. The sample yields 550,000 to 600,000 distinct CDR3 sequences, around 14% seen once. Sequencing input: blood. Source of these receptors: a woman aged 18-29 years with Graves' ophthalmopathy.

The rearrangement uses TRBV28 and TRBJ1-2; the match to TRBD1 covers 12 bases. CDR3 length: 17 residues. Germline V gene sequence: CDR1 MDHEN, CDR2 SYDVKM. The trim removed 6 bases at V and 8 bases at J, leaving 16 bases unmatched. As DNA, the CDR3 is TGTGCCAGCAGCCACCCCGGGACAGGGGGCCCGACTGGAGGCTACACCTTC. Amino acid sequence: CASSHPGTGGPTGGYTF.

This chain links TRBV2 with TRBJ2-5; TRBD2 aligns across 8 bases. V shed 8 bases and J 4 bases; nucleotides not matched to a gene: 12. Germline CDR1 SNHLY, CDR2 FYNNEI. This CDR3 spans 15 amino acids. The CDR3 spells CASDPSGLTLETQYF. CDR3 DNA sequence: TGTGCCAGCGACCCTAGCGGGCTTACATTAGAGACCCAGTACTTC. Supplemented by reference TRBV2 and TRBJ2-5, the full variable domain reads EPEVTQTPSHQVTQMGQEVILRCVPISNHLYFYWYRQILGQKVEFLVSFYNNEISEKSEIFDDQFSVERPDGSNFTLKIRSTKLEDSAMYFCASDPSGLTLETQYFGPGTRLLVL.

Ten or more counts support this clonotype. The rearrangement links TRBV5-1 to TRBJ2-1; 9 nucleotides agree with TRBD2. V lost 6 bases to trimming and J lost 5 bases; unmatched junction nucleotides: 12. The CDR3 has 16 residues. Germline-derived CDR1 and CDR2 are SGHRS and YFSETQ. CDR3 sequence: CASTFTSSGSHNEQFF. CDR3 coding DNA: TGCGCCAGCACCTTTACTAGTAGCGGGAGCCACAATGAGCAGTTCTTC.

The chain employs TRBV7-9 and TRBJ1-3, with a tentative D call TRBD1 (5 bases). CDR3 length equals 16 residues. The V end lost 1 base, the J end lost 3 bases, and 13 bases lay between the germline ends. The germline V gene has CDR1 SEHNR and CDR2 FQNEAQ (reference sequence). CDR3 in DNA: TGTGCCAGCAGCTTAGTGGGGGGAAGAGGTGGAAACACCATATATTTT. It translates to CASSLVGGRGGNTIYF.

In regard to this clonotype: A read error is possible here, since a much larger clone lies one base away. The chain links TRBV3-1 to TRBJ2-3, with D possibly being TRBD2 (5 bases). Germline V gene lookup returns CDR1 LGHDT and CDR2 YNNKEL (reference sequence). The CDR3 is 14 amino acids. CDR3: CASSHDPSTDTRYF. The CDR3 nucleotides read TGTGCCAGCAGCCACGATCCTAGCACAGATACGCGGTATTTT.

This clonotype was recorded at least ten times. This sequence joins TRBV18 and TRBJ1-4; D gene ambiguous. Trimming removed 5 bases from V and 7 bases from J, with 17 bases in between. CDR3 length: 15 amino acids. CDR1 and CDR2 from the germline V gene are KGHSH and LQKENI. CDR3 loop: CASSNREVSGEKLFF. CDR3 bases: TGTGCCAGCTCAAATCGGGAAGTCTCAGGTGAAAAACTGTTTTTT.

In its sample, this clonotype was seen a few times. The chain combines TRBV5-4 with TRBJ2-3; TRBD2 agrees at 12 bases. CDR3 length: 17 amino acids. In germline, CDR1 is SGHNT, CDR2 YYREEE (reference sequence). J lost 4 bases, V lost 4 bases, and 10 bases had no gene match. CDR3 region: CASSHRLAGVFPDTQYF. CDR3 in DNA: TGTGCCAGCAGCCACAGACTAGCGGGAGTATTTCCAGATACGCAGTATTTT.

The chain combines TRBV19 with TRBJ1-5, with no clear D. V lost 7 bases, J lost 5 bases, and 12 bases lay in between. The germline V gene has CDR1 LNHDA and CDR2 SQIVND (reference sequence). This CDR3 has 13 amino acids. The CDR3 nucleotides are TGTGCCAGTACCTCCTTTGGAGATCAGCCCCAGCATTTT. Translation gives CASTSFGDQPQHF.

At least ten counts were recorded for this clonotype. This chain links TRBV20-1 with TRBJ1-3, with D unclear. The germline V gene has CDR1 DFQATT and CDR2 SNEGSKA (reference sequence). V was trimmed by 3 bases and J by 1 base, leaving 10 bases between them. This CDR3 region has 14 residues. This chain's CDR3 is CSASGILSGNTIYF. The CDR3 DNA reads TGCAGTGCTAGCGGGATTTTATCTGGAAACACCATATATTTT.

This clonotype has ten or more counts. V usage is TRBV27 and J usage is TRBJ2-5, with D perhaps assigned TRBD1 or TRBD2 (5 bases each). The CDR3 is 17 residues long. CDR1 is MNHEY, CDR2 SMNVEV, per germline (reference sequence). The V end lost 0 bases, the J end lost 0 bases, and 14 bases lay between the germline ends. In DNA, the CDR3 is TGTGCCAGCAGTTTATCACCCGGGACGAGATACCAAGAGACCCAGTACTTC. It encodes CASSLSPGTRYQETQYF.

V is TRBV19 and J is TRBJ1-6, with a tentative D call TRBD1 (6 bases). Between the trimmed V and J ends, which lost 2 bases and 0 bases, there was a span of 20 bases. Per germline, CDR1 LNHDA and CDR2 SQIVND (reference sequence). This CDR3 region has 20 residues. The CDR3 nucleotides read TGTGCCAGTAGTATAAAACGCGGTGGACAGCCGAGCTCCTATAATTCACCCCTCCACTTT. Residues: CASSIKRGGQPSSYNSPLHF.

This clonotype was observed at least ten times. The rearrangement joins TRBV6-1 to TRBJ2-3; D is possibly TRBD1 (6 bases). The CDR3 spans 16 residues. V lost 8 bases, J lost 2 bases, and 20 bases lay in between. Germline V CDR1 and CDR2: MNHNS, SASEGT. The CDR3 loop reads CASAVGRGLNTDTQYF. The CDR3 bases are TGTGCCAGCGCAGTGGGTAGGGGGTTGAACACAGATACGCAGTATTTT.

This chain links TRBV19 with TRBJ2-7; 12 bases line up with TRBD2. The ends lost 2 bases at V and 3 bases at J; junction bases unmatched: 2. This CDR3 contains 15 residues. Per the germline V gene, CDR1 is LNHDA and CDR2 is SQIVND (reference sequence). The CDR3 DNA reads TGTGCCAGTAGTATACGGACTAGCGGGATCTACGAGCAGTACTTC. Its translation is CASSIRTSGIYEQYF.

V is TRBV19 and J is TRBJ1-2, with D hard to call. The CDR3 loop spans 12 amino acids. Germline-derived CDR1 and CDR2 are LNHDA and SQIVND (reference sequence). Trimming removed 6 bases from V and 4 bases from J, with 9 bases in between. The DNA of the CDR3 is TGTGCCAGTAGCCCCCATGGCTATGGCTACACCTTC. Translated, it gives CASSPHGYGYTF.

This sequence joins TRBV14 and TRBJ2-3, with 8 nucleotides matching TRBD2. V lost 1 base to trimming and J lost 2 bases; unmatched junction nucleotides: 5. This CDR3 is 16 amino acids long. In germline, CDR1 is SGHDN, CDR2 FVKESK. The chain's CDR3 is CASSQVLAGDTDTQYF. In nucleotides, the CDR3 is TGTGCCAGCAGCCAAGTCCTAGCGGGCGACACAGATACGCAGTATTTT.

This clonotype was observed at least ten times. The chain is built from TRBV14 and TRBJ2-1, with 7 bases identical to TRBD2. This CDR3 has 16 amino acids. With V trimmed by 0 bases and J by 2 bases, 4 bases remained unmatched. The germline V gene encodes CDR1 SGHDN and CDR2 FVKESK. The CDR3 sequence is CASSQDLRGAYNEQFF. CDR3 DNA sequence: TGTGCCAGCAGCCAAGATCTCCGGGGGGCCTACAATGAGCAGTTCTTC.

The CDR3 region is CASSLRGEGNTIYF. DNA of the CDR3: TGCGCCAGCAGCCTCAGGGGGGAAGGAAACACCATATATTTT. This chain links TRBV5-1 with TRBJ1-3, with 7 bases fitting TRBD1. Germline V gene lookup returns CDR1 SGHRS and CDR2 YFSETQ. There are 14 residues in the CDR3. V was pared by 4 bases and J by 4 bases, with 5 bases of the junction left unmatched.

This clonotype has ten or more counts. The rearrangement links TRBV12-3 or TRBV12-4 to TRBJ2-4; 9 nucleotides line up with TRBD1. Trimming took 5 bases from V and 0 from J; bases not matched to a gene: 2. The CDR3 is 15 residues long. The CDR3 spells CASSRDRVAKNIQYF. CDR3 coding DNA: TGTGCCAGCAGTCGGGACAGGGTAGCCAAAAACATTCAGTACTTC.

This clonotype showed up many times. The V gene is TRBV6-1, the J gene TRBJ1-5; 8 bases are a match to TRBD1. With V trimmed by 5 bases and J by 0 bases, 12 bases remained unmatched. CDR1 is MNHNS and CDR2 is SASEGT in the germline V gene. The CDR3 consists of 18 residues. The CDR3 DNA reads as TGTGCCAGCAGTTACACGCGACAGGGGATTTATAGCAATCAGCCCCAGCATTTT. This translates into CASSYTRQGIYSNQPQHF.

This clonotype was recorded many times. This chain joins TRBV7-9 and TRBJ2-5; 8 bases line up with TRBD1. V dropped 2 bases and J dropped 3; count of bases not matched to a gene: 5. The CDR3 extends over 15 amino acids. CDR1 SEHNR and CDR2 FQNEAQ come from the germline V gene (reference sequence). The CDR3 loop is CASSLRQGAEETQYF. The CDR3 DNA sequence: TGTGCCAGCAGCTTAAGGCAGGGGGCCGAAGAGACCCAGTACTTC.

A word on this clonotype: This may be a read error, as it is one base from a much larger clone. This rearrangement joins TRBV7-2 to TRBJ2-5; 9 nucleotides align to TRBD2. The CDR3 contains 13 residues. Germline CDR1 SGHTA, CDR2 FQGNSA. V lost 5 bases, J lost 10 bases, and 8 bases stayed unmatched. The CDR3 bases are TGTGCCAGCAGCCCCTTGAGGCGGGAGGGCCAGTACTTC. Translating gives CASSPLRREGQYF.